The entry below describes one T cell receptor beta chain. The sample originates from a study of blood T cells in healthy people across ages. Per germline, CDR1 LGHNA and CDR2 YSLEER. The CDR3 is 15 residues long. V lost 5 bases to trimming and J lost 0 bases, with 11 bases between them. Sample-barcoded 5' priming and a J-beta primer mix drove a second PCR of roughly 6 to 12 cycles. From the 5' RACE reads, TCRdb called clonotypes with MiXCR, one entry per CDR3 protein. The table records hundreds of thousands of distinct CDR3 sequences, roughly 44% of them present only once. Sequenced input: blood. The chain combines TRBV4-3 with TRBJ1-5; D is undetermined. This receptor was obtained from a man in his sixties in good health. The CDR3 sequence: CASSNGVASNQPQHF. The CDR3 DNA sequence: TGCGCCAGCAGCAACGGGGTGGCTAGCAATCAGCCCCAGCATTTT.